This T cell receptor beta chain was recovered during a study of blood T cell repertoires in COVID-19. Study-wide context: Samples taken during acute and convalescent COVID-19 were collected in the United States, Italy and Spain.

The repertoire was sequenced with immunoSEQ multiplex PCR; TCRdb's copy has only in-frame clones and lacks some. Of 190,000 or so clones in the sample, 70% to 90% are singletons; the top ten hold less than 3.5%. In this sample, this clone turned up once. CDR1 is LNHNV and CDR2 is YYDKDF in the germline V gene (reference sequence). Trimming pared 7 bases from V and 1 base from J, leaving 5 bases between. The CDR3 extends over 13 amino acids. The specimen was peripheral blood. The receptor was derived from a woman aged 30 to 39 with active or convalescent COVID-19. The V gene is TRBV15, the J gene TRBJ2-6, with D unclear. The CDR3 loop is CATILSGANVLTF. CDR3 DNA: TGTGCCACCATCCTGTCTGGGGCCAACGTCCTGACTTTC.